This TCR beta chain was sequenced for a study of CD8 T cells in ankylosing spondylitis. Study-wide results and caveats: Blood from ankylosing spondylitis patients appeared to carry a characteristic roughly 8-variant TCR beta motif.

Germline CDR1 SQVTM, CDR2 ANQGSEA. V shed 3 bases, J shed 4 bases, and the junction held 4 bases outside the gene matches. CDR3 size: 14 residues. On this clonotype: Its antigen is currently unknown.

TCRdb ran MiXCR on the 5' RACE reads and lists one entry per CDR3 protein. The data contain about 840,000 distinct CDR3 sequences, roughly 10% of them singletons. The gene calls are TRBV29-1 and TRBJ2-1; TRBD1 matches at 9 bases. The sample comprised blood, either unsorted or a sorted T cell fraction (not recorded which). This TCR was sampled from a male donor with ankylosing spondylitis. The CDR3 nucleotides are TGCAGCGTTGATGGGGACAGGGCTTACAATGAGCAGTTCTTC. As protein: CSVDGDRAYNEQFF.